These 8 T cell receptor beta chains share one sample of origin, sequenced in a study of a mutant IDH1 vaccine in newly diagnosed glioma. These receptors have no identified antigens. Profiling relied on immunoSEQ multiplex PCR, and the TCRdb table lists in-frame clones only, not all of them. The sample has roughly 60,000 clones; about 84% are singletons. As for time point: week 11, during vaccination. The content of each vaccine dose was 300 ug of mutant IDH1 20-mer peptide, and topical imiquimod accompanied it. This material consisted of PBMCs, taken from a glioma patient whose treatment included an IDH1 peptide vaccine. The receptors stem from a young man with glioma.

The chain recombines TRBV5-8 with TRBJ1-1; tentative D call: TRBD1 (5 bases). Trimming cost V 0 bases and J 5 bases, with 11 bases left between them. CDR1 is SGHTS and CDR2 is YDEGEE in the germline V gene. The CDR3 is 14 amino acids. The CDR3 loop reads CASSLGQGRTEAFF. The CDR3, as DNA: TGTGCCAGCAGCTTGGGTCAGGGAAGAACTGAAGCTTTCTTT.

V gene TRBV5-1 combines with J gene TRBJ2-3, with 7 bases matching TRBD2. In germline, CDR1 is SGHRS, CDR2 YFSETQ. Trimming at V came to 3 bases and at J to 4 bases, leaving 8 bases not matched to a gene. CDR3 size: 15 residues. In DNA form, the CDR3 reads TGCGCCAGCAGCTGGGAGGGGCGGGGCCCAGATACGCAGTATTTT. The encoded protein is CASSWEGRGPDTQYF.

This chain uses TRBV5-6 with TRBJ2-5; 7 nucleotides agree with TRBD2. The end of the DNA aligns better with TRBJ2-7, so the J call may be wrong. Germline V CDR1 and CDR2: SGHDT, YYEEEE. This CDR3 spans 17 amino acids. CDR3 sequence: CASSFQMGGKSRYEQYF. CDR3 sequence (DNA): TGTGCCAGCAGCTTTCAAATGGGAGGGAAGTCTAGGTACGAGCAGTACTTC.

The genes are TRBV5-6 and TRBJ1-4; tentatively, D is TRBD1 (5 bases). The CDR3 has 15 amino acids. Per the germline V gene, CDR1 is SGHDT and CDR2 is YYEEEE. Trimming took off 5 bases at V and 7 bases at J, with 18 bases between the two ends. The CDR3: CASSLGDRAFEKLFF. DNA for the CDR3: TGTGCCAGCAGTCTAGGAGACAGAGCCTTTGAAAAACTGTTTTTT.

The chain couples TRBV11-2 to TRBJ2-1, with 7 nucleotides matching TRBD1. Per the germline V gene, CDR1 is SGHAT and CDR2 is FQNNGV. V gave up 6 bases and J gave up 9 bases; unmatched junction bases: 5. The length of the CDR3 is 12 residues. This CDR3 reads CASRTGEGEQFF. The CDR3 DNA follows: TGTGCCAGCAGAACAGGGGAAGGTGAGCAGTTCTTC.

The chain has TRBV28 and TRBJ1-5, with D possibly being TRBD1 (5 bases). The V gene's germline CDR1 is MDHEN and CDR2 SYDVKM. CDR3 size: 14 residues. The ends were cut back, 8 bases at V and 6 bases at J, with 17 bases in the middle. CDR3 residues: CASHTNRLLQPQHF. DNA for the CDR3: TGTGCCAGCCATACTAACAGGCTCCTTCAGCCCCAGCATTTT. Looking up the rest from reference TRBV28 and TRBJ1-5 gives the full variable domain: DVKVTQSSRYLVKRTGEKVFLECVQDMDHENMFWYRQDPGLGLRLIYFSYDVKMKEKGDIPEGYSVSREKKERFSLILESASTNQTSMYLCASHTNRLLQPQHFGDGTRLSIL.

The chain uses TRBV9 and TRBJ2-7; tentative D call: TRBD1 (6 bases). Germline V gene lookup returns CDR1 SGDLS and CDR2 YYNGEE. CDR3 length equals 15 residues. V shed 4 bases and J shed 2 bases, with 16 bases lying between them. CDR3 DNA sequence: TGTGCCAGCAGCACCCAAACAGGGCATACCTACGAGCAGTACTTC. Translated: CASSTQTGHTYEQYF. The variable domain in full, completed from reference TRBV9 and TRBJ2-7, reads DSGVTQTPKHLITATGQRVTLRCSPRSGDLSVYWYQQSLDQGLQFLIQYYNGEERAKGNILERFSAQQFPDLHSELNLSSLELGDSALYFCASSTQTGHTYEQYFGPGTRLTVT.

V gene TRBV4-1 combines with J gene TRBJ2-7; TRBD1 matches 8 bases. The CDR3 sequence is 16 residues long. The germline CDR1 and CDR2 sequences are MGHRA and YSYEKL. V lost 0 bases to trimming and J lost 3 bases; unmatched junction nucleotides: 7. CDR3 nucleotides: TGCGCCAGCAGCCAAGATCTTTCAGGGGGCGGCTACGAGCAGTACTTC. Residues: CASSQDLSGGGYEQYF.